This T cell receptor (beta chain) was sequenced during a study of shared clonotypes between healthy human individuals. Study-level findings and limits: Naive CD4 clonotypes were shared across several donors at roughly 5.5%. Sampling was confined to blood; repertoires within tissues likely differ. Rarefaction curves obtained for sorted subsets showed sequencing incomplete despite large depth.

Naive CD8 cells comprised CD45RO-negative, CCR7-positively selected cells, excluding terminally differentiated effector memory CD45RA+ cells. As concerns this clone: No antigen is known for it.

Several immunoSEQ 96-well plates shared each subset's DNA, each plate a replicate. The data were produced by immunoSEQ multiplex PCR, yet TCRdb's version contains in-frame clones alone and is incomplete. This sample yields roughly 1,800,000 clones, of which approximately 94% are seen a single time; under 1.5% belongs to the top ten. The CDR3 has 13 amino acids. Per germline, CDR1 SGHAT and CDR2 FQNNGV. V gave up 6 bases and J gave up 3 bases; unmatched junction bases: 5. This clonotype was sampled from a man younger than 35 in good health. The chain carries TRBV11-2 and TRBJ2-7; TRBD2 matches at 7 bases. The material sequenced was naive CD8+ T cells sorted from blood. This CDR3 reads CASRSGGVYEQYF. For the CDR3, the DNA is TGTGCCAGCAGGTCGGGGGGAGTCTACGAGCAGTACTTC.